This T cell receptor beta chain was identified in a study of cytomegalovirus exposure and HLA in healthy donors. The PCR employed 60 Vbeta primers together with 13 Jbeta primers. Assay used: immunoSEQ multiplex PCR; TCRdb lists only in-frame clones, some missing. The top ten hold just under 4.5% of the sample, which has around 150,000 clones, 55% to 80% seen once. Germline V gene lookup returns CDR1 MGHRA and CDR2 YSYEKL. With 1 base removed from V and 4 bases from J, the gap between germline ends came to 14 bases. CDR3 length: 15 amino acids. This TCR was recovered from a woman in her late teens or twenties in good health and CMV-seropositive. V is TRBV4-1 and J is TRBJ2-7; tentative D call: TRBD1 (6 bases). Input material: PBMCs. The CDR3 loop is CASSQGARGTYEQYF. Written as DNA, the CDR3 is TGCGCCAGCAGCCAAGGTGCCAGGGGAACGTACGAGCAGTACTTC.